These 13 T cell receptor beta chains were sequenced from one sample in a study of blood T cell repertoires in COVID-19. Repertoires were generated with immunoSEQ multiplex PCR, while TCRdb's copy carries only in-frame clones and drops some. The sample yields about 320,000 clones, 83% seen once. Sequenced: peripheral blood. The receptors shown here come from a woman in her 50s with acute or convalescent COVID-19.

The chain carries TRBV25-1 and TRBJ2-5, with TRBD1 identical over 8 bases. Trimming cost V 4 bases and J 4 bases; bases outside gene matches: 8. The CDR3 runs 15 residues. Germline V gene sequence: CDR1 MGHDK, CDR2 SYGVNS. DNA of the CDR3: TGTGCCAGCAGTGGAGGACAGGGAGTGGGAGAGACCCAGTACTTC. Its translation is CASSGGQGVGETQYF.

The J gene is TRBJ2-7, the V gene TRBV5-5, with a tentative D call TRBD1 (6 bases). The CDR3 has 15 amino acids. Germline V CDR1 and CDR2: SGHKS, YYEKEE (reference sequence). Trimming took off 1 base at V and 7 bases at J, with 18 bases between the two ends. CDR3 bases: TGTGCCAGCAGCTTGACTTCGCAGGGGCTGCGAGAGCAGTACGTC. It specifies CASSLTSQGLREQYV.

This rearrangement joins TRBV7-2 to TRBJ2-7, with 12 bases lining up with TRBD2. The ends lost 1 base at V and 7 bases at J; junction bases unmatched: 8. This CDR3 is 16 amino acids long. CDR1 is SGHTA and CDR2 is FQGNSA in the germline V gene. Here the CDR3 reads CASSLGASGRAEEQYF. DNA of the CDR3: TGTGCCAGCAGCTTAGGGGCTAGCGGGAGGGCTGAAGAGCAGTACTTC.

The genes are TRBV5-1 and TRBJ2-1; TRBD2 matches at 10 bases. The CDR3 extends over 15 amino acids. Germline V gives CDR1 SGHRS, CDR2 YFSETQ. The trim removed 6 bases at V and 1 base at J, leaving 4 bases unmatched. CDR3 sequence: CASKAGGLSYNEQFF. In nucleotides, the CDR3 is TGCGCCAGCAAAGCGGGAGGGCTTTCCTACAATGAGCAGTTCTTC.

On this clone: Within the sample, other DNA sequences also encode this same CDR3. This sequence joins TRBV19 and TRBJ2-2; maybe TRBD1 (6 bases). This CDR3 spans 16 amino acids. Germline CDR1 is LNHDA and CDR2 is SQIVND (reference sequence). V gave up 4 bases and J gave up 8 bases, with 20 bases separating them. The CDR3 reads CASSRGRDTVTGELFF. CDR3 coding DNA: TGTGCCAGTAGTAGAGGTAGGGACACCGTCACTGGGGAGCTGTTTTTT.

The rearrangement joins TRBV6-5 to TRBJ1-4; possible D gene TRBD1, 6 bases. V was clipped by 6 bases and J by 10 bases, with 18 bases between them. Germline CDR1 and CDR2: MNHEY and SVGAGI. The CDR3 covers 14 residues. DNA for the CDR3: TGTGCCAGCAGCTCCGGGACACGGAGTGGAAAACTGTTTTTT. Its protein is CASSSGTRSGKLFF.

V and J are TRBV29-1 and TRBJ1-1; the D gene is possibly TRBD1 (5 bases). The V and J ends lost 6 bases and 1 base respectively, with 12 bases between them. The CDR3 is 13 residues long. Germline CDR1 is SQVTM and CDR2 is ANQGSEA. This CDR3 is CSVAGLSNTEAFF. The CDR3 DNA follows: TGCAGCGTGGCGGGACTCTCGAACACTGAAGCTTTCTTT. The full variable domain, rest sourced from reference TRBV29-1 and TRBJ1-1, is SAVISQKPSRDICQRGTSLTIQCQVDSQVTMMFWYRQQPGQSLTLIATANQGSEATYESGFVIDKFPISRPNLTFSTLTVSNMSPEDSSIYLCSVAGLSNTEAFFGQGTRLTVV.

On this clone itself: The sample holds other DNA sequences that translate to the same CDR3. As DNA, the CDR3 is TGTGCCAGCTCACCAGGGACAGGGGTTGACTATGGCTACACCTTC. Amino acids: CASSPGTGVDYGYTF. The chain has TRBV18 and TRBJ1-2, with 10 bases identical to TRBD1. Trimming cost V 2 bases and J 3 bases; bases outside gene matches: 3. The CDR3 is 15 amino acids. Germline V gives CDR1 KGHSH, CDR2 LQKENI.

This clone was counted a single time. The chain combines TRBV5-1 with TRBJ1-2; D gene unclear. From germline, CDR1 is SGHRS and CDR2 YFSETQ. The CDR3 covers 14 residues. Deletions cut 2 bases from V and 7 bases from J, with 15 bases between. CDR3 nucleotide sequence: TGCGCCAGCAGCTTAGGCACGAGCTCAGGTGGCTACACCTTC. Translated: CASSLGTSSGGYTF.

The chain is built from TRBV10-3 and TRBJ1-2; 9 nucleotides agree with TRBD1. V gave up 11 bases and J gave up 8 bases; unmatched junction bases: 3. Per germline, CDR1 ENHRY and CDR2 SYGVKD. The CDR3 is 10 amino acids. The CDR3 nucleotides are TGTGCCGTCGGACAGGGGGGCTACACCTTC. Protein sequence: CAVGQGGYTF.

This chain joins TRBV14 and TRBJ2-7; D is perhaps TRBD2 (7 bases). The germline V gene has CDR1 SGHDN and CDR2 FVKESK. V was clipped by 10 bases and J by 0 bases, with 16 bases between them. This CDR3 is built from 14 residues. The CDR3 nucleotides are TGTGCCAATAAGGGGGGGCGCTCCTCCTACGAGCAGTACGTC. Its translation: CANKGGRSSYEQYV.

The chain carries TRBV7-2 and TRBJ1-6; D gene unclear. This CDR3 comprises 15 residues. Trimming cost V 1 base and J 3 bases, with 7 bases left between them. The germline CDR1 and CDR2 sequences are SGHTA and FQGNSA. The chain's CDR3 is CASSLDPNYNSPLHF. The DNA for the CDR3 is TGTGCCAGCAGCTTAGATCCCAACTATAATTCACCCCTCCACTTT.

The V and J genes are TRBV21-1 and TRBJ1-2; TRBD1, as called in the table, went unchecked against the DNA. TRBV21-1 is a recognized pseudogene. CDR3 length: 15 residues. CDR3 nucleotides: TGTGCCAGCTGGAGGGGGACAGGGGTCCAGGAAGGCTACACCTTC. Translation: CASWRGTGVQEGYTF.